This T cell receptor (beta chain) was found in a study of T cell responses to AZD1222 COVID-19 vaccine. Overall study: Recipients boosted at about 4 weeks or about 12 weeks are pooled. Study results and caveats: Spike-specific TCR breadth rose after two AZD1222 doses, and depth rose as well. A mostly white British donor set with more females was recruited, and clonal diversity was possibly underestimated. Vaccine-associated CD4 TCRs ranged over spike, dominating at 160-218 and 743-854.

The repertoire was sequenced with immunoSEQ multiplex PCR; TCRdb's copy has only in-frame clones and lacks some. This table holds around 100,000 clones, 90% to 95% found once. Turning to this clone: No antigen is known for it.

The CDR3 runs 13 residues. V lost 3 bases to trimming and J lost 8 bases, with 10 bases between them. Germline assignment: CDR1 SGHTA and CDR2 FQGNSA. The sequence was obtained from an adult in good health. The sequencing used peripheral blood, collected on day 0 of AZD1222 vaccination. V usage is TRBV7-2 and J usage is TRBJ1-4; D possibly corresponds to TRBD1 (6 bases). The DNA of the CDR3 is TGTGCCAGCAGCTTCGGGGGGCGAGAAAAACTGTTTTTT. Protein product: CASSFGGREKLFF.